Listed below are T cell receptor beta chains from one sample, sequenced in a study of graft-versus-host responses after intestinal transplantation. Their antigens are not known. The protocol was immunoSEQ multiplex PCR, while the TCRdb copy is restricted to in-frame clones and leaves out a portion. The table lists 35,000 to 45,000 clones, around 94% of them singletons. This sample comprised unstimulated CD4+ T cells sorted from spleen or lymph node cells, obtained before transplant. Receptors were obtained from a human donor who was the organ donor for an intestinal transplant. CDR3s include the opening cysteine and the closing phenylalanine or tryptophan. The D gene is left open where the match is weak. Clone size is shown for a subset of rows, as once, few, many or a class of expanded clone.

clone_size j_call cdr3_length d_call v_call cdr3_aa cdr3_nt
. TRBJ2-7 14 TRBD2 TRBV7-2 CASSPKSGGYEQYF TGTGCCAGCAGCCCAAAATCGGGGGGCTACGAGCAGTACTTC
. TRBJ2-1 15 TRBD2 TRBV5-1 CASSLSSGGADEQFF TGCGCCAGCAGCTTGTCCAGCGGGGGGGCGGATGAGCAGTTCTTC
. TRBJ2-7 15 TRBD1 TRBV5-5 CASSPGTGASFEQYF TGTGCCAGCAGTCCGGGGACAGGGGCGAGCTTCGAGCAGTACTTC
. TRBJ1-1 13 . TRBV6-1 CASSDGGETEAFF TGTGCCAGCAGTGATGGAGGGGAGACTGAAGCTTTCTTT
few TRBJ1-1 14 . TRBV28 CASSSRGWNTEAFF TGTGCCAGCAGTTCTAGGGGGTGGAACACTGAAGCTTTCTTT
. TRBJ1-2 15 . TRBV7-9 CASSTRRGARYGYTF TGTGCCAGCAGCACACGGCGGGGGGCGCGCTATGGCTACACCTTC
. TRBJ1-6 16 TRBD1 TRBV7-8 CASSLAGTGVNSPLHF TGTGCCAGCAGCTTAGCCGGGACAGGGGTCAATTCACCCCTCCACTTT
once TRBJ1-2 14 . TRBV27 CASSLGHSPYGYTF TGTGCCAGCAGTTTAGGGCACTCCCCCTATGGCTACACCTTC
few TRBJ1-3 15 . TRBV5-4 CASSSRDPTGNTIYF TGTGCCAGCAGCTCCCGAGACCCCACGGGAAACACCATATATTTT
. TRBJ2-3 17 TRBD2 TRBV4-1 CASDRGLTSGGIDTQYF TGCGCCAGCGATCGGGGCCTGACTAGCGGGGGGATAGATACGCAGTATTTT
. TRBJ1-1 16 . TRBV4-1 CASSQGSFGIDTEAFF TGCGCCAGCAGCCAAGGAAGTTTCGGTATCGACACTGAAGCTTTCTTT
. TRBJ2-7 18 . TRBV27 CASRPFPTPGGPTNEQYF TGTGCCAGCAGACCCTTCCCCACCCCCGGGGGGCCTACTAACGAGCAGTACTTC
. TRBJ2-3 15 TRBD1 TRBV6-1 CASRTRGRDTDTQYF TGTGCCAGCCGAACCAGGGGGCGCGACACAGATACGCAGTATTTT
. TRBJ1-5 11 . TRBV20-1 CSARGNQPQHF TGCAGTGCTAGGGGAAATCAGCCCCAGCATTTT
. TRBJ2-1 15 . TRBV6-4 CASSRPNSSYNEQFF TGTGCCAGCAGTCGCCCCAACAGCTCCTACAATGAGCAGTTCTTC
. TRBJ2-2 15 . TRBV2 CASSERGGGSGELFF TGTGCCAGCAGTGAGAGAGGGGGAGGGTCCGGGGAGCTGTTTTTT
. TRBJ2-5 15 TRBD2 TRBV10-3 CAISERLAGAGGQYF TGTGCCATCAGTGAGCGACTAGCGGGGGCCGGAGGCCAGTACTTC
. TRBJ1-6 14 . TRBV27 CASSLSSNNSPLHF TGTGCCAGCAGTTTATCCTCCAATAATTCACCCCTCCACTTT
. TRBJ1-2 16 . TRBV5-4 CASSLGGDRGGYGYTF TGTGCCAGCAGCTTGGGCGGGGACCGAGGGGGCTATGGCTACACCTTC
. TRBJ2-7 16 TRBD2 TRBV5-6 CASSPLGGDRAYEQYF TGTGCCAGCAGCCCCCTTGGGGGGGATAGGGCCTACGAGCAGTACTTC
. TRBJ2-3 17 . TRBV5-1 CASSSLRGTASTDTQYF TGCGCCAGCAGCTCCCTTCGGGGCACTGCTAGCACAGATACGCAGTATTTT
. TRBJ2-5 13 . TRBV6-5 CASSFGGGETQYF TGTGCCAGCAGTTTCGGGGGAGGAGAGACCCAGTACTTC
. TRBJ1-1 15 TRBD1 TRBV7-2 CASSTEDRAGAEAFF TGTGCCAGCAGCACTGAGGACAGGGCCGGGGCTGAAGCTTTCTTT
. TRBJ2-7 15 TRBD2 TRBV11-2 CASSLGVAGKVGQYF TGTGCCAGCAGCTTAGGAGTAGCGGGGAAGGTGGGGCAGTACTTC
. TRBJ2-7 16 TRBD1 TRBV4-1 CASSQGRDRTHDEQYF TGCGCCAGCAGCCAAGGCCGGGACAGAACCCACGACGAGCAGTACTTC
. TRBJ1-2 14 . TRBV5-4 CASSPGGQYYGYTF TGTGCCAGCAGCCCGGGGGGGCAGTACTATGGCTACACCTTC
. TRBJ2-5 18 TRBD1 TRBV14 CASSPDRTGTGIQETQYF TGTGCCAGCAGTCCAGACCGCACCGGGACAGGGATCCAAGAGACCCAGTACTTC
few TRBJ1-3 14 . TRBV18 CASSLDSSGNTIYF TGTGCCAGCTCATTGGACAGCTCTGGAAACACCATATATTTT
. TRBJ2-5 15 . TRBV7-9 CASTPALAHQETQYF TGTGCCAGCACCCCCGCCCTAGCCCACCAAGAGACCCAGTACTTC
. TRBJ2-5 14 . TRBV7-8 CASSLARLAETQYF TGTGCCAGCAGCTTAGCGCGGCTAGCGGAGACCCAGTACTTC
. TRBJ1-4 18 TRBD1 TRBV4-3 CASSQDLSGGVINEKLFF TGCGCCAGCAGCCAAGATTTGTCAGGGGGCGTCATTAATGAAAAACTGTTTTTT
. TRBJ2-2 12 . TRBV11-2 CASSLRPGELFF TGTGCCAGCAGCCTCCGTCCCGGGGAGCTGTTTTTT
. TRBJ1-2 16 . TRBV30 CAWSVPGTDKGYGYTF TGTGCCTGGAGTGTACCCGGGACGGATAAGGGGTATGGCTACACCTTC
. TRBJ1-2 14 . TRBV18 CASSSRRPNYGYTF TGTGCCAGCTCATCCAGGAGACCTAACTATGGCTACACCTTC
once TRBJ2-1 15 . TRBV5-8 CASSLGASSYNEQFF TGTGCCAGCAGCTTGGGGGCGAGCTCCTACAATGAGCAGTTCTTC
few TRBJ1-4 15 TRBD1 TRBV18 CASSPRQGGDEKLFF TGTGCCAGCTCACCACGACAGGGGGGCGATGAAAAACTGTTTTTT
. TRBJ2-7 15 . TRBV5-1 CASSLSAGSSYEQYF TGCGCCAGCAGCTTGTCGGCAGGGAGCTCCTACGAGCAGTACTTC
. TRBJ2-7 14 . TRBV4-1 CASSQTGLAYEQYF TGCGCCAGCAGCCAGACGGGACTGGCCTACGAGCAGTACTTC
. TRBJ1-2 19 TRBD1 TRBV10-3 CAISESMGTGGLPNYGYTF TGTGCCATCAGTGAGTCCATGGGGACAGGGGGTCTCCCTAACTATGGCTACACCTTC
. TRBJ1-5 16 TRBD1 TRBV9 CASSVGGQAVNQPQHF TGTGCCAGCAGCGTAGGCGGACAGGCTGTGAATCAGCCCCAGCATTTT
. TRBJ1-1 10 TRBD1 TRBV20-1 CSAGQGEAFF TGCAGTGCTGGACAGGGTGAAGCTTTCTTT
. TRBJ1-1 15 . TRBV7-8 CASSPPGGMNTEAFF TGTGCCAGCAGCCCCCCGGGAGGGATGAACACTGAAGCTTTCTTT
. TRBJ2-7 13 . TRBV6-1 CASGGAVSYEQYF TGTGCCAGCGGGGGGGCCGTCTCCTACGAGCAGTACTTC
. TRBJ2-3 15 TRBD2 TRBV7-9 CASSLERGATDTQYF TGTGCCAGCAGCTTGGAGCGGGGGGCCACAGATACGCAGTATTTT
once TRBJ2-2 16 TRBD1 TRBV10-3 CAIRAHRQGDTGELFF TGTGCCATCAGGGCGCATCGACAGGGGGACACCGGGGAGCTGTTTTTT
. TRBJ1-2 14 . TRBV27 CASSLSTEMGGYTF TGTGCCAGCAGTTTATCCACGGAGATGGGAGGTTACACCTTC
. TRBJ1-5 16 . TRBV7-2 CASSIQGIFPGQPQHF TGTGCCAGCAGTATACAGGGAATCTTTCCAGGACAGCCCCAGCATTTT
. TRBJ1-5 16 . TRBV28 CASSLLGGTGNQPQHF TGTGCCAGCAGTTTATTAGGCGGTACTGGCAATCAGCCCCAGCATTTT
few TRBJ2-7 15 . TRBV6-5 CASSYAGTSSYEQYF TGTGCCAGCAGTTACGCCGGGACGTCCTCCTACGAGCAGTACTTC
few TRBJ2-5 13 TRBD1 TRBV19 CASSMRQGETQYF TGTGCCAGTAGTATGAGACAGGGAGAGACCCAGTACTTC
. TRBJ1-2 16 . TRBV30 CAWLDDRAQGNYGYTF TGTGCCTGGCTTGACGACCGGGCCCAAGGAAACTATGGCTACACCTTC
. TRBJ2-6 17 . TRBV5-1 CASSLDSAPSGANVLTF TGCGCCAGCAGCTTGGATTCGGCACCCTCTGGGGCCAACGTCCTGACTTTC
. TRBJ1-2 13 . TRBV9 CASSLEPNYGYTF TGTGCCAGCAGCCTAGAACCTAACTATGGCTACACCTTC
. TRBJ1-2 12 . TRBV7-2 CASSLDGYGYTF TGTGCCAGCAGCTTAGACGGCTATGGCTACACCTTC
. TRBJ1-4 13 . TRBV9 CASSRDSNEKLFF TGTGCCAGTTCCCGGGATTCTAATGAAAAACTGTTTTTT